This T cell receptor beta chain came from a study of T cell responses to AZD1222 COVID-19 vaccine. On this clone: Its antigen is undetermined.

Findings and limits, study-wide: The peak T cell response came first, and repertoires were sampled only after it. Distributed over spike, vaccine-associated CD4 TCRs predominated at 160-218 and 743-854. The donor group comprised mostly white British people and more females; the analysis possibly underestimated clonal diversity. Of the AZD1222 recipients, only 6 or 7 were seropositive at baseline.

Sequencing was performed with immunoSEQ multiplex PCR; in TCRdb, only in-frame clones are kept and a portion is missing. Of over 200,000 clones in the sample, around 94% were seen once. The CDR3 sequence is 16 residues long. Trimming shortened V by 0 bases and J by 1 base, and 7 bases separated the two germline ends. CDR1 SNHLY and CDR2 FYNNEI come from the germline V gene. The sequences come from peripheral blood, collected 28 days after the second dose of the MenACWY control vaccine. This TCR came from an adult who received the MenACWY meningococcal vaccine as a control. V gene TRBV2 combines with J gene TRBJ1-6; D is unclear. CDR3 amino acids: CASSEALGSYNSPLHF. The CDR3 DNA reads TGTGCCAGCAGTGAAGCGTTGGGTTCCTATAATTCACCCCTCCACTTT.